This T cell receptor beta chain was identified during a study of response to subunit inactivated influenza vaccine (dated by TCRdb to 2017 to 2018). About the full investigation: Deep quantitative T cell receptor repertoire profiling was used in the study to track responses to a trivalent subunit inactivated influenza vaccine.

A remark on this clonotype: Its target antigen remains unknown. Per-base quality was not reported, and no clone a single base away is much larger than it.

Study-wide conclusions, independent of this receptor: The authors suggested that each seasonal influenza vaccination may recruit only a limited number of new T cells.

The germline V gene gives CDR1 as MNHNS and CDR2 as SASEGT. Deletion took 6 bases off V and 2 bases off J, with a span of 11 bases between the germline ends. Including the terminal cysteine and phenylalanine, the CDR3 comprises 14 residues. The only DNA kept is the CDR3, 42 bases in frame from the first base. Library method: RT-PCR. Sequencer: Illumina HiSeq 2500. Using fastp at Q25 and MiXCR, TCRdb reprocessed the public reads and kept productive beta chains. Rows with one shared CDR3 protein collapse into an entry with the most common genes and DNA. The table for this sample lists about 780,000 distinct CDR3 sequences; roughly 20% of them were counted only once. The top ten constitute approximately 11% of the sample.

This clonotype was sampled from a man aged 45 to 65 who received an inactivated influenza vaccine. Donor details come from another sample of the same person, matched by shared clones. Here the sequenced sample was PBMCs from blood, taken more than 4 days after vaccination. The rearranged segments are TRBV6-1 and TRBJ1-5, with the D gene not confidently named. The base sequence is TGTGCCAGCAGCCCGGTGGTTGGCAATCAGCCCCAGCATTTT. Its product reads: CASSPVVGNQPQHF.